This TCR beta chain was obtained from a study of response to subunit inactivated influenza vaccine. Study conclusions and caveats: Authors suggested each seasonal influenza vaccination recruits few new T cells.

Trimming at V came to 5 bases and at J to 5 bases, leaving 16 bases not matched to a gene. This CDR3 has 17 residues. The V gene's germline CDR1 is KGHDR and CDR2 SFDVKD. This clonotype was counted ten times or more. Its specificity is not known. TCRdb fed the RT-PCR reads into MiXCR, producing one record per CDR3 protein. This sample has about 650,000 distinct CDR3 sequences, with about 14% found just once. Here the sequenced sample was PBMCs from blood, taken about 14 days before vaccination. This sequence was found in a man aged 45-60 years who received an inactivated influenza vaccine. The rearrangement joins TRBV24-1 to TRBJ2-5, with 7 bases aligning to TRBD2. The CDR3: CATSGSGGGLSYETQYF. CDR3 nucleotide sequence: TGTGCCACCAGTGGTTCTGGGGGAGGGCTATCGTATGAGACCCAGTACTTC.